This T cell receptor (beta chain) was retrieved from a study of blood T cell repertoires in COVID-19. Study context: COVID-19 samples collected from the United States, Italy and Spain covered acute and convalescent phases. From T cells, B-cell-depleted T cells, or PBMCs came the material, which was cDNA or gDNA.

Original analysis: The assay estimated nucleated cells by amplifying reference gene primers. Using immunoSEQ multiplex PCR, the repertoire was profiled, and TCRdb retains in-frame clones only, with some absent. V, J and clone size reflect that table, while D and trimming were determined from the DNA. The table shows around 230,000 clones, with about four fifths occurring only once. The CDR3 is 13 residues long. CDR1 SNHLY and CDR2 FYNNEI come from the germline V gene. V was clipped by 9 bases and J by 5 bases; unmatched bases: 3. This TCR was recovered from a woman older than 75 with acute or convalescent COVID-19. Sequencing was performed on peripheral blood. The chain links TRBV2 to TRBJ2-1, with 11 bases lining up with TRBD2. CDR3 nucleotides: TGTGCCAGGAGTAGCGGGGGGGACAATGAGCAGTTCTTC. Its protein is CARSSGGDNEQFF.